This T cell receptor beta chain was recovered during a study of blood T cells in healthy people across ages. Background on the study: Template switching caught about one barcoded beta molecule for each two T cells.

Regarding the study as a whole: Fewer expanded clones and more diversity marked long-lived versus aged donors. Possibly, changes in expanded clonotypes were confounded because donor CMV status was unknown. TCR beta diversity was tightly associated with the proportion of naive T cells.

The germline V gene has CDR1 SGDLS and CDR2 YYNGEE. Trimming cost V 0 bases and J 0 bases, with 11 bases left between them. CDR3 size: 16 residues. This clonotype has a handful of counts. The antigen is unknown. Then a second PCR, running about 6 to 11 cycles, was carried out with a sample-barcoded 5' primer and a J-beta primer mix. TCRdb passed the 5' RACE reads through MiXCR, listing each CDR3 protein once. The table has approximately 1.5 million distinct CDR3 sequences, roughly 32% seen once; the top ten hold around 10%. The chain uses TRBV9 and TRBJ2-3; D might be TRBD1 (5 bases). Sample: blood. This TCR came from a woman aged 25-40 years in good health. This CDR3 is CASSVVAGPSTDTQYF. DNA for the CDR3: TGTGCCAGCAGCGTAGTGGCAGGGCCAAGCACAGATACGCAGTATTTT.